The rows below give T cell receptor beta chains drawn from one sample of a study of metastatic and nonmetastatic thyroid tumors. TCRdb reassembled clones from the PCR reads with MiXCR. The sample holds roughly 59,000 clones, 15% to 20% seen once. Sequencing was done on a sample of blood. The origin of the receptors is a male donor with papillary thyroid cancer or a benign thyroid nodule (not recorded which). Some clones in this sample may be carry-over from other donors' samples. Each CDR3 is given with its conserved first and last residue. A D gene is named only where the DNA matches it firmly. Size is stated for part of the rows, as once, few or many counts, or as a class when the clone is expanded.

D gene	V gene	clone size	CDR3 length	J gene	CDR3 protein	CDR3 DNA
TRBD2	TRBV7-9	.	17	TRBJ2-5	CASSLWASGGTEETQYF	TGTGCCAGCAGCTTATGGGCTAGCGGTGGAACCGAAGAGACCCAGTACTTC
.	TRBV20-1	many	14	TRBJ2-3	CSASGGRSRDTQYF	TGCAGTGCTAGTGGGGGGAGAAGCAGAGATACGCAGTATTTT
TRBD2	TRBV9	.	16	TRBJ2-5	CASSVEVGGFQETQYF	TGTGCCAGCAGCGTAGAGGTGGGGGGGTTTCAAGAGACCCAGTACTTC
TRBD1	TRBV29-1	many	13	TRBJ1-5	CSVMDRANQPQHF	TGCAGCGTTATGGACAGGGCCAATCAGCCCCAGCATTTT
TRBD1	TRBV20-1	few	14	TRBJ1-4	CSARGDSSNEKLFF	TGCAGTGCTAGGGGGGACAGCTCTAATGAAAAACTGTTTTTT
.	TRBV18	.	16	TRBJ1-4	CASSITQGKAAEKLFF	TGTGCCAGCTCAATTACCCAGGGTAAAGCGGCTGAAAAACTGTTTTTT
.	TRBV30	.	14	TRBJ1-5	CAWSVGNSGHPQHF	TGTGCCTGGAGTGTTGGGAATTCGGGTCATCCCCAGCATTTT
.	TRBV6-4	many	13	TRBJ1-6	CASSPLLNSPLHF	TGTGCCAGCAGTCCTCTCCTTAATTCACCCCTCCACTTT
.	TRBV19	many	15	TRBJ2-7	CASSVGLSNPYEQYF	TGTGCCAGTAGTGTGGGACTGAGCAACCCCTACGAGCAGTACTTC
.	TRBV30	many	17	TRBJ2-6	CARRAGQPDSGANVLTF	TGTGCCCGGAGAGCAGGACAACCAGACTCTGGGGCCAACGTCCTGACTTTC
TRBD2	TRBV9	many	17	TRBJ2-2	CASSALLSGKNTGELFF	TGTGCCAGCAGCGCCCTCTTGAGCGGGAAGAACACCGGGGAGCTGTTTTTT
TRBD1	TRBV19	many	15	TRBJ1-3	CASRPTGESGNTIYF	TGTGCCAGTAGACCAACAGGGGAATCTGGAAACACCATATATTTT
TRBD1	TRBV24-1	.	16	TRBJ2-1	CATSYSRDSYYNEQFF	TGTGCCACCAGTTATTCCCGGGACAGCTACTACAATGAGCAGTTCTTC
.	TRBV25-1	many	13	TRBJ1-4	CASTEQGGEKLFF	TGTGCCAGCACGGAACAGGGCGGTGAAAAACTGTTTTTT
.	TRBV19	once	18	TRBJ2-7	CASSVQSRGTSGFYEQYF	TGTGCCAGTAGTGTGCAGAGCCGAGGGACCAGCGGGTTCTACGAGCAGTACTTC
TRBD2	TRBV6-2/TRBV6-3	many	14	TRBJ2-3	CASGTSYSTDTQYF	TGTGCCAGCGGGACTAGTTATAGCACAGATACGCAGTATTTT
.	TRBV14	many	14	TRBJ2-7	CASSQTGQDYEQYF	TGTGCCAGCAGCCAGACAGGCCAGGACTACGAGCAGTACTTC
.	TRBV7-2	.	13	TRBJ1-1	CASSTRVMAEALF	TGTGCCAGCAGCACAAGGGTAATGGCTGAAGCTTTATTT
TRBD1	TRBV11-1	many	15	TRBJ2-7	CASRRGQGIPYEQYF	TGTGCCAGCAGACGGGGACAGGGGATCCCCTACGAGCAGTACTTC
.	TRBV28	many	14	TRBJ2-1	CASTLRTPYNEQFF	TGTGCCAGCACTCTCCGGACACCCTACAATGAGCAGTTCTTC
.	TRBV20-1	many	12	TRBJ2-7	CSARRETYEQYF	TGCAGTGCTAGAAGGGAAACCTACGAGCAGTACTTC
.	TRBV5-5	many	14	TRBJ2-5	CASSPVWGPETQYF	TGTGCCAGCAGCCCTGTCTGGGGGCCAGAGACCCAGTACTTC
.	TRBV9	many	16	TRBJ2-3	CASSVGLAYSTDTQYF	TGTGCCAGCAGCGTAGGTCTAGCGTATAGCACAGATACGCAGTATTTT
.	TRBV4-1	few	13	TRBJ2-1	CASSRNRGAEQFF	TGCGCCAGCAGCCGGAACCGGGGCGCGGAGCAGTTCTTC
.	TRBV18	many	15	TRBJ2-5	CASSPDQDGQETQYF	TGTGCCAGCTCACCCGATCAGGACGGGCAAGAGACCCAGTACTTC
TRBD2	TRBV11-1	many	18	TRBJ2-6	CASSAWSGRVSGANVLTF	TGTGCCAGCAGCGCCTGGAGCGGGAGAGTCTCTGGGGCCAACGTCCTGACTTTC
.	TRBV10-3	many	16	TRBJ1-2	CAISESAGNINYGYTF	TGTGCCATCAGTGAGTCCGCAGGGAACATTAACTATGGCTACACCTTC
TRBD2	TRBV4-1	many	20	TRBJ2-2	CASSQPPLRLAGVLVGELFF	TGCGCCAGCAGCCAACCACCCCTCAGGCTAGCGGGAGTGTTGGTCGGGGAGCTGTTTTTT
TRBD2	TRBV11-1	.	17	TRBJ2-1	CASSERRGGRAVDEQFF	TGTGCCAGCAGCGAGCGACGTGGCGGGAGGGCCGTCGATGAGCAGTTCTTC
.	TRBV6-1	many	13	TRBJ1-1	CASSDPWISEAFF	TGTGCCAGCAGTGACCCGTGGATCTCTGAAGCTTTCTTT
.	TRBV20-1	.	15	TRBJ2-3	CSARDTSDCTDTQYF	TGCAGTGCTAGAGATACCAGCGATTGCACAGATACGCAGTATTTT
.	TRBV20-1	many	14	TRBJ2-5	CSARIPGGQETQYF	TGCAGTGCTAGGATACCTGGCGGGCAAGAGACCCAGTACTTC